This T cell receptor (beta chain) was sequenced for a study of cytomegalovirus exposure and HLA in healthy donors. Points from the study as a whole: V- and J-gene trimming of TCR beta was linked (in a later analysis) to a missense DCLRE1C variant.

In the case of this clone: The target antigen is unknown.

It was healthy bone marrow donors who served as donors. PCR involved 60 Vbeta and 13 Jbeta primers. TCRdb's table, derived via immunoSEQ multiplex PCR, lists solely in-frame clones and lacks some. This sample carries 90,000 to 120,000 clones, approximately 76% of them seen once, and the ten largest clones take over 4.5%. V was shortened by 2 bases and J by 5 bases, with 10 bases between the two germline ends. The CDR3 has 13 residues. The receptor's source is a woman younger than 35 in good health and CMV-seropositive. Sequencing used PBMCs. The chain joins TRBV5-3 to TRBJ2-5; D may be TRBD2 (6 bases). Being an ORF, TRBV5-3 has a function that is uncertain. The CDR3 nucleotides are TGTGCCAGAAGCTTAGTCCGGGGGGAGACCCAGTACTTC. It translates to CARSLVRGETQYF.